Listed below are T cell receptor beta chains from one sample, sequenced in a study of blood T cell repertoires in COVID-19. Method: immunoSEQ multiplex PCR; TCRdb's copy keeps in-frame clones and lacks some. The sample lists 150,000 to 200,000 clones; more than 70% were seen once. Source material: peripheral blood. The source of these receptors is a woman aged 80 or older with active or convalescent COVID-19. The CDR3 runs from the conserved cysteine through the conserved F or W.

cdr3_aa: CSASGGVSSYNEQFF
v_call: TRBV20-1
j_call: TRBJ2-1

cdr3_aa: CASRKRTANSPLHF
v_call: TRBV2
j_call: TRBJ1-6

cdr3_aa: CASSIAGAESPLHF
v_call: TRBV19
j_call: TRBJ1-6

cdr3_aa: CASSKQASVDEKLFF
v_call: TRBV6-5
j_call: TRBJ1-4

cdr3_aa: CASSLIAGVDNEQFF
v_call: TRBV13
j_call: TRBJ2-1

cdr3_aa: CASAREYEQFF
v_call: TRBV19
j_call: TRBJ2-1

cdr3_aa: CASSSMAGAGGYTF
v_call: TRBV7-2
j_call: TRBJ1-2

cdr3_aa: CASSSLAGVNEQYF
v_call: TRBV28
j_call: TRBJ2-7

cdr3_aa: CAIRASGERNTEAFF
v_call: TRBV10-3
j_call: TRBJ1-1

cdr3_aa: CASSFSEADTQYF
v_call: TRBV18
j_call: TRBJ2-3

cdr3_aa: CASRLGTVNYGYTF
v_call: TRBV2
j_call: TRBJ1-2

cdr3_aa: CASSQDCGTVVRSQHF
v_call: TRBV3-1/TRBV3-2
j_call: TRBJ1-5

cdr3_aa: CASSALQGTNEKLFF
v_call: TRBV2
j_call: TRBJ1-4

cdr3_aa: CASSIMYASSTYGYTF
v_call: TRBV19
j_call: TRBJ1-2

cdr3_aa: CASSQGAIVNYGYTF
v_call: TRBV3-1/TRBV3-2
j_call: TRBJ1-2

cdr3_aa: CASSPEGENIQYF
v_call: TRBV19
j_call: TRBJ2-4